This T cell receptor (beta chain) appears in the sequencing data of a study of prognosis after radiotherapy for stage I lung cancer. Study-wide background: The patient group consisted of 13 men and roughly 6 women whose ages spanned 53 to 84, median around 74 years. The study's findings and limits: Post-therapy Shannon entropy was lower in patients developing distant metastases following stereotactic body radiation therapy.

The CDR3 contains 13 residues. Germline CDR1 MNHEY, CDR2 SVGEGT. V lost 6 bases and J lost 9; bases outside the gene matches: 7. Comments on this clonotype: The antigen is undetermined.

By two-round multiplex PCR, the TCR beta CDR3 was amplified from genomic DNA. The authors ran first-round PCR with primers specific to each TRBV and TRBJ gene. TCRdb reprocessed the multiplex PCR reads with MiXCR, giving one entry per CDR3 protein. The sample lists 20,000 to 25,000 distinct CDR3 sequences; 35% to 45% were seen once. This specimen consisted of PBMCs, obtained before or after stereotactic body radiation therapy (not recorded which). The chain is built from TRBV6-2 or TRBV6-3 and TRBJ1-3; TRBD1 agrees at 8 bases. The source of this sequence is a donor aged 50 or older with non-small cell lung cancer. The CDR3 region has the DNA TGTGCCAGCAGGCAGACAGGGGTTGGCACCATATATTTT. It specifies CASRQTGVGTIYF.